The 10 T cell receptor beta chains below come from one sample, sequenced in a study of T cell repertoires in cytomegalovirus infection. MiXCR, applied by TCRdb to the reads, yields one record per CDR3 protein. The sample lists about 260,000 distinct CDR3 sequences, roughly an eighth occurring once. The sample consisted of PBMCs. Receptors were obtained from a human donor in good health (CMV status not recorded). Some clones in this sample may be carry-over from other donors' samples.

This clonotype has at least ten counts. The V call is TRBV28, the J call TRBJ1-1; D gene unclear. Germline CDR1 and CDR2: MDHEN and SYDVKM. The V and J ends lost 7 bases and 2 bases respectively, with 14 bases between them. The CDR3 is made up of 14 amino acids. This chain's CDR3 is CASTRTAPNTEAFF. The CDR3 DNA reads as TGTGCCAGCACTAGGACGGCGCCTAACACTGAAGCTTTCTTT.

This sequence joins TRBV27 and TRBJ1-1; D gene uncertain. The CDR3 has 15 residues. Between the trimmed V and J ends, which lost 5 bases and 9 bases, there was a span of 22 bases. CDR1 and CDR2 (germline): MNHEY, SMNVEV (reference sequence). CDR3 sequence (DNA): TGTGCCAGCAGTCCACTCCGGGAGTTGATTTCAAAAGCTTTCTTT. Its translation is CASSPLRELISKAFF.

The chain has TRBV12-3 or TRBV12-4 and TRBJ1-3; 8 positions match TRBD1. The CDR3 contains 13 residues. Losses at the gene ends were 7 bases for V and 6 bases for J; bases not matched to a gene: 5. The CDR3 bases are TGTGCCAGCACTGTACAGGGGGAAAACACCATATATTTT. It specifies CASTVQGENTIYF.

Many counts were recorded for this clonotype. This chain links TRBV20-1 with TRBJ1-6, with 7 positions matching TRBD1. Germline trimming cut 0 bases from V and 8 bases from J; bases unmatched to any gene: 10. This CDR3 comprises 16 residues. CDR1 DFQATT and CDR2 SNEGSKA come from the germline V gene (reference sequence). CDR3 residues: CSARDRPGTEHSPLHF. The CDR3 nucleotides are TGCAGTGCTAGAGATCGGCCCGGGACAGAGCATTCACCCCTCCACTTT.

The V and J genes are TRBV11-2 and TRBJ2-5; 11 positions agree with TRBD2. V shed 3 bases, J shed 5 bases, and the junction held 5 bases outside the gene matches. The CDR3 is 15 amino acids. The germline gives CDR1 SGHAT, CDR2 FQNNGV. The CDR3 spells CASSLGTSGWETQYF. The CDR3 nucleotides are TGTGCCAGCAGCTTGGGGACTAGCGGATGGGAGACCCAGTACTTC.

This clonotype was picked up a small number of times. This rearrangement joins TRBV20-1 to TRBJ2-1, with no clear D. V lost 3 bases, J lost 7 bases, and 10 bases lay in between. Germline CDR1 and CDR2: DFQATT and SNEGSKA (reference sequence). The CDR3 length is 12 residues. This CDR3 is CSASPDRNEQFF. The CDR3 DNA is TGCAGTGCTAGTCCGGACCGTAATGAGCAGTTCTTC.

This clonotype was observed a handful of times. J is TRBJ2-1 and V is TRBV11-2; 7 bases match TRBD2. Trimming took 8 bases from V and 6 from J; bases not matched to a gene: 7. The CDR3 totals 13 residues. The germline V gene has CDR1 SGHAT and CDR2 FQNNGV. The CDR3 DNA follows: TGTGCCAGCGGGCCGTGGGGGGGCAATGAGCAGTTCTTC. As protein: CASGPWGGNEQFF.

The V gene is TRBV7-3, the J gene TRBJ1-1, with D uncertain. This CDR3 region has 13 residues. Germline V gene lookup returns CDR1 SGHTA and CDR2 FQGTGA. V was trimmed by 0 bases and J by 3 bases, leaving 5 bases between them. DNA of the CDR3: TGTGCCAGCAGCTTAACTGTGTACACTGAAGCTTTCTTT. It encodes CASSLTVYTEAFF.

This clonotype was detected many times. The chain has TRBV7-6 and TRBJ2-2; D remains ambiguous. This CDR3 comprises 13 residues. CDR1 is SGHVS, CDR2 FNYEAQ, per germline. Deletions cut 5 bases from V and 4 bases from J, with 8 bases between. The CDR3: CASSEAGTGELFF. As DNA, the CDR3 is TGTGCCAGCAGCGAGGCAGGCACCGGGGAGCTGTTTTTT.

Ten or more counts support this clonotype. The chain combines TRBV7-9 with TRBJ2-3; 10 bases align to TRBD2. The CDR3 loop spans 16 amino acids. V gave up 5 bases and J gave up 0 bases; unmatched junction bases: 5. Looked up from germline, CDR1 is SEHNR and CDR2 is FQNEAQ (reference sequence). Here the CDR3 reads CASSTNSGRSTDTQYF. In DNA, the CDR3 is TGTGCCAGCAGCACCAATAGCGGGAGGAGCACAGATACGCAGTATTTT. Looking up the rest from reference TRBV7-9 and TRBJ2-3 gives the full variable domain: DTGVSQNPRHKITKRGQNVTFRCDPISEHNRLYWYRQTLGQGPEFLTYFQNEAQLEKSRLLSDRFSAERPKGSFSTLEIQRTEQGDSAMYLCASSTNSGRSTDTQYFGPGTRLTVL.